The clone carrying this TCR beta chain came up many times. Its antigen remains unknown. The sample belongs to a study of T cell repertoires in cytomegalovirus infection. The wider study: Public TCR beta signatures were indicative of both CMV infection and a matching HLA type. Overall study results and limits: HLA-C-restricted CMV clonotypes gave the most frequent clonotype in two of eight donors.

TCRdb re-called the reads with MiXCR, one entry per CDR3 protein. The data hold around 210,000 distinct CDR3 sequences, with 6% to 8% observed a single time. The clonotype originates from a human donor in good health (CMV status not recorded). Some clones in this sample may be carry-over from other donors' samples. The sample was PBMCs.

CDR3 amino acids: CASSFRGLSNQPQHF. DNA of the CDR3: TGTGCCAGCAGCTTCCGGGGGCTTAGCAATCAGCCCCAGCATTTT. The rearrangement joins TRBV7-2 to TRBJ1-5; D may be TRBD1 (6 bases). Per the germline V gene, CDR1 is SGHTA and CDR2 is FQGNSA. Trimming took off 3 bases at V and 0 bases at J, with 9 bases between the two ends. The CDR3 contains 15 residues. The entire variable domain, with the rest obtained from reference TRBV7-2 and TRBJ1-5, is as follows: GAGVSQSPSNKVTEKGKDVELRCDPISGHTALYWYRQSLGQGLEFLIYFQGNSAPDKSGLPSDRFSAERTGGSVSTLTIQRTQQEDSAVYLCASSFRGLSNQPQHFGDGTRLSIL.